These 26 T cell receptor beta chains were all obtained from the same sample, sequenced in a study of blood T cell repertoires in COVID-19. Data came from immunoSEQ multiplex PCR; TCRdb stores just in-frame clones and leaves some out. Of hundreds of thousands of clones listed, 75% to 90% are singletons. Material for sequencing was peripheral blood. The receptors were gathered from a woman aged 40 to 49 who had recovered from COVID-19.

The chain has TRBV6-2 or TRBV6-3 and TRBJ1-5; tentative D call: TRBD1 (6 bases). V was cut by 6 bases and J by 0 bases, with 15 bases left in between. Germline CDR1 and CDR2: MNHEY and SVGEGT. The CDR3 is made up of 16 amino acids. The CDR3 region has the DNA TGTGCCAGCAGCCCTGGGGGGGGCTATAGCAATCAGCCCCAGCATTTT. Translated: CASSPGGGYSNQPQHF.

The rearrangement links TRBV11-3 to TRBJ2-2; D gene uncertain. The V end was cut by 5 bases, the J end by 5 bases, with 9 bases between. CDR1 SGHNT and CDR2 YENEEA come from the germline V gene. The CDR3 has 13 amino acids. CDR3 nucleotides: TGTGCCAGCAGCCTAATAGCTACCGGGGAGCTGTTTTTT. Its translation is CASSLIATGELFF.

This chain connects TRBV6-5 to TRBJ1-6; no reliable D call. Germline CDR1 reads MNHEY; CDR2 reads SVGAGI. The ends were cut back, 5 bases at V and 7 bases at J, with 15 bases in the middle. This CDR3 is built from 15 residues. CDR3 bases: TGTGCCAGCAGTCGACTCCGGAACTACAATTCACCCCTCCACTTT. It codes for CASSRLRNYNSPLHF.

This clone was seen a single time. In DNA, the CDR3 is TGTGCCAGCAGCTCCCGACAGGATGGGAGCCAGCCCCAGCATTTT. This translates into CASSSRQDGSQPQHF. The chain couples TRBV6-6 to TRBJ1-5, with D perhaps TRBD1 (6 bases). This CDR3 comprises 15 residues. The V gene's germline CDR1 is MNHNY and CDR2 SVGAGI (reference sequence). The germline V and J ends were trimmed by 6 bases and 7 bases, with 19 bases remaining between them.

This sequence joins TRBV9 and TRBJ1-1; TRBD1 matches at 10 bases. Germline trimming cut 0 bases from V and 5 bases from J; bases unmatched to any gene: 4. The CDR3 is made up of 15 amino acids. Per germline, CDR1 SGDLS and CDR2 YYNGEE. CDR3 region: CASSVGDRGYTEAFF. The CDR3 coding sequence is TGTGCCAGCAGCGTAGGGGACAGGGGTTATACTGAAGCTTTCTTT.

The rearrangement links TRBV7-9 to TRBJ1-6; 7 bases are shared with TRBD1. V was pared by 1 base and J by 9 bases, with 6 bases of the junction left unmatched. The CDR3 has 15 residues. The germline gives CDR1 SEHNR, CDR2 FQNEAQ (reference sequence). The CDR3 bases are TGTGCCAGCAGCTTAGGTACAGGGGTGCTTTCACCCCTCCACTTT. Protein: CASSLGTGVLSPLHF.

The sample holds one count of this clone. This chain joins TRBV30 and TRBJ1-2; TRBD1 matches at 7 bases. Germline loops: CDR1 GTSNPN, CDR2 SVGIG (reference sequence). The CDR3 spans 16 residues. V was pared by 0 bases and J by 7 bases, with 14 bases of the junction left unmatched. The CDR3 sequence is CAWSVYPGRGSGGYTF. In nucleotides, the CDR3 is TGTGCCTGGAGTGTCTACCCAGGCAGGGGGTCGGGTGGCTACACCTTC. Looking up the rest from reference TRBV30 and TRBJ1-2 gives the full variable domain: SQTIHQWPATLVQPVGSPLSLECTVEGTSNPNLYWYRQAAGRGLQLLFYSVGIGQISSEVPQNLSASRPQDRQFILSSKKLLLSDSGFYLCAWSVYPGRGSGGYTFGSGTRLTVV.

The chain is built from TRBV5-1 and TRBJ2-7; 7 bases map to TRBD1. The CDR3 spans 16 residues. Germline V gene lookup returns CDR1 SGHRS and CDR2 YFSETQ. V shed 2 bases and J 6 bases; nucleotides not matched to a gene: 14. The CDR3 DNA is TGCGCCAGCAGCTTTCGACAGGGTGGGTTATCCGGCGAGCAGTACTTC. Protein product: CASSFRQGGLSGEQYF.

This clone was counted once. The genes are TRBV7-2 and TRBJ1-1, with D perhaps TRBD1 (6 bases). Germline CDR1 is SGHTA and CDR2 is FQGNSA. The CDR3 length is 14 residues. Trimming removed 5 bases at V and 5 bases at J, with 15 bases between. The CDR3 DNA follows: TGTGCCAGCAGCCCACAGGGTATTGGAACTGAAGCTTTCTTT. It yields the protein CASSPQGIGTEAFF.

The rearrangement links TRBV7-9 to TRBJ1-2; D not resolved. V lost 5 bases, J lost 5 bases, and 15 bases lay in between. The CDR3 consists of 14 residues. Germline CDR1 reads SEHNR; CDR2 reads FQNEAQ (reference sequence). The CDR3 nucleotides are TGTGCCAGCAGCCCATCCGGGGAAGCTTATGGCTACACCTTC. Its protein is CASSPSGEAYGYTF. Full variable domain (remainder filled in from reference TRBV7-9 and TRBJ1-2): DTGVSQNPRHKITKRGQNVTFRCDPISEHNRLYWYRQTLGQGPEFLTYFQNEAQLEKSRLLSDRFSAERPKGSFSTLEIQRTEQGDSAMYLCASSPSGEAYGYTFGSGTRLTVV.

V is TRBV2 and J is TRBJ2-3, with TRBD2 matching 7 bases. Germline V gene sequence: CDR1 SNHLY, CDR2 FYNNEI. The CDR3 length is 13 residues. V gave up 8 bases and J gave up 3 bases; unmatched junction bases: 5. CDR3 sequence reads: CASSSGLTDTQYF. The CDR3 DNA reads TGTGCCAGCTCTAGCGGTTTAACAGATACGCAGTATTTT.

The chain links TRBV27 to TRBJ1-5; D perhaps matches TRBD1 (6 bases). Germline V gene sequence: CDR1 MNHEY, CDR2 SMNVEV (reference sequence). There are 15 residues in the CDR3. Trimming pared 5 bases from V and 3 bases from J, leaving 14 bases between. The CDR3 spells CASSPLGQLNQPQHF. As DNA, the CDR3 is TGTGCCAGCAGTCCGCTCGGACAGCTCAATCAGCCCCAGCATTTT.

V is TRBV11-2 and J is TRBJ2-5, with 8 bases that match TRBD1. Germline V gives CDR1 SGHAT, CDR2 FQNNGV. This CDR3 is built from 14 residues. Unmatched junction bases numbered 11, after V lost 5 bases and J lost 9 bases. This chain's CDR3 is CASSLGTGGRAQYF. The CDR3 DNA follows: TGTGCCAGCAGCCTCGGGACAGGCGGTAGGGCCCAGTACTTC.

The chain recombines TRBV5-1 with TRBJ2-7; D is perhaps TRBD1 (6 bases). Looked up from germline, CDR1 is SGHRS and CDR2 is YFSETQ. The CDR3 length is 13 residues. With 2 bases removed from V and 7 bases from J, the gap between germline ends came to 13 bases. In DNA form, the CDR3 reads TGCGCCAGCAGCTTTCCAGGGGCCAGGGAGCAGTACTTC. It translates to CASSFPGAREQYF.

V gene TRBV7-2 combines with J gene TRBJ1-5; no clear D. Germline CDR1 SGHTA, CDR2 FQGNSA. CDR3 length: 14 residues. Trimming removed 5 bases at V and 0 bases at J, with 8 bases between. The CDR3 DNA is TGTGCCAGCAGCCCTCGGGATAGCAATCAGCCCCAGCATTTT. It specifies CASSPRDSNQPQHF.

V is TRBV2 and J is TRBJ1-5, with TRBD1 matching over 11 bases. Looked up from germline, CDR1 is SNHLY and CDR2 is FYNNEI. The length of the CDR3 is 15 residues. V gave up 6 bases and J gave up 4 bases; unmatched junction bases: 5. CDR3 DNA: TGTGCCAGCAGGGCCGGGACAGGGGGAAATCAGCCCCAGCATTTT. Its translation is CASRAGTGGNQPQHF.

This rearrangement joins TRBV5-1 to TRBJ2-1; TRBD1 aligns across 7 bases. The junction had 7 bases not matched to a gene; V was cut back by 0 bases and J by 10 bases. Germline V gene sequence: CDR1 SGHRS, CDR2 YFSETQ. CDR3 size: 14 residues. In DNA, the CDR3 is TGCGCCAGCAGCTTGGCCATTGCAGGGGGAGAGCAGTTCTTC. This gives the protein CASSLAIAGGEQFF.

The V and J genes are TRBV18 and TRBJ2-3, with TRBD1 identical over 7 bases. Germline V CDR1 and CDR2: KGHSH, LQKENI. CDR3 length: 14 residues. The ends lost 1 base at V and 6 bases at J; junction bases unmatched: 4. The CDR3 DNA follows: TGTGCCAGCTCACCACAGGGGGCTCGGGATACGCAGTATTTT. Its translation: CASSPQGARDTQYF.

The CDR3 DNA sequence: TGCGCCAGCAGCGCTTCGGCTGGAAACACCATATATTTT. Protein sequence: CASSASAGNTIYF. The rearrangement links TRBV5-1 to TRBJ1-3; no clear D. V was shortened by 4 bases and J by 2 bases, with 7 bases between the two germline ends. The germline gives CDR1 SGHRS, CDR2 YFSETQ. The CDR3 totals 13 residues.

The sample holds a few counts of this clone. The J gene is TRBJ2-7, the V gene TRBV25-1; D perhaps matches TRBD1 (6 bases). CDR3 length: 14 residues. The ends were cut back, 4 bases at V and 2 bases at J, with 12 bases in the middle. The germline V gene encodes CDR1 MGHDK and CDR2 SYGVNS. CDR3 DNA: TGTGCCAGCAGTGGGACAGTCGGTCCCTACGAGCAGTACTTC. It yields the protein CASSGTVGPYEQYF.

The V gene is TRBV2, the J gene TRBJ2-5; weak D call: TRBD2 (5 bases). V was trimmed by 7 bases and J by 5 bases, leaving 8 bases between them. The CDR3 is 11 residues long. Germline CDR1 and CDR2: SNHLY and FYNNEI. CDR3 region: CASTGGETQYF. CDR3 DNA sequence: TGTGCCAGCACTGGCGGGGAGACCCAGTACTTC. Together with reference TRBV2 and TRBJ2-5, the CDR3 gives the full variable domain: EPEVTQTPSHQVTQMGQEVILRCVPISNHLYFYWYRQILGQKVEFLVSFYNNEISEKSEIFDDQFSVERPDGSNFTLKIRSTKLEDSAMYFCASTGGETQYFGPGTRLLVL.

The chain recombines TRBV2 with TRBJ2-2, with a weak D call TRBD2 (5 bases). Looked up from germline, CDR1 is SNHLY and CDR2 is FYNNEI. CDR3 length equals 16 residues. Trimming cost V 0 bases and J 7 bases, with 15 bases left between them. This CDR3 reads CASSEAPPGEGGELFF. CDR3 in DNA: TGTGCCAGCAGTGAAGCGCCCCCGGGCGAGGGCGGGGAGCTGTTTTTT.

The chain employs TRBV9 and TRBJ1-5; D gene unclear. The ends were cut back, 4 bases at V and 0 bases at J, with 11 bases in the middle. The germline CDR1 and CDR2 sequences are SGDLS and YYNGEE. This CDR3 spans 15 amino acids. The CDR3 DNA follows: TGTGCCAGCAGCCCGGAGGTCCATAGCAATCAGCCCCAGCATTTT. Its translation: CASSPEVHSNQPQHF.

DNA for the CDR3: TGCGCCAGCAGCTTGGATCCTGCGGGGACGGCGGAGACCCAGTACTTC. Encoded protein: CASSLDPAGTAETQYF. This chain links TRBV5-1 with TRBJ2-5; D perhaps matches TRBD2 (6 bases). The CDR3 spans 16 residues. Germline CDR1 is SGHRS and CDR2 is YFSETQ. V lost 0 bases and J lost 5, with 17 bases in between. Full variable domain (missing parts from reference TRBV5-1 and TRBJ2-5): KAGVTQTPRYLIKTRGQQVTLSCSPISGHRSVSWYQQTPGQGLQFLFEYFSETQRNKGNFPGRFSGRQFSNSRSEMNVSTLELGDSALYLCASSLDPAGTAETQYFGPGTRLLVL.

The genes are TRBV4-1 and TRBJ2-7; possible D gene TRBD1, 8 bases. CDR3 length: 16 residues. The germline V gene has CDR1 MGHRA and CDR2 YSYEKL. Trimming removed 4 bases at V and 2 bases at J, with 18 bases between. DNA of the CDR3: TGCGCCAGCAGCCGGGAACGGACAGGGACTACCTACGAGCAGTACTTC. It translates to CASSRERTGTTYEQYF.

CDR3: CASSLSRNEQFF. DNA for the CDR3: TGCGCCAGCAGCTTGTCTCGGAATGAGCAGTTCTTC. The V and J genes are TRBV5-1 and TRBJ2-1, with unresolved D. The CDR3 extends over 12 amino acids. CDR1 SGHRS and CDR2 YFSETQ come from the germline V gene. Trimming removed 1 base from V and 7 bases from J, with 6 bases in between. The full variable domain, its missing parts supplied by reference TRBV5-1 and TRBJ2-1, is KAGVTQTPRYLIKTRGQQVTLSCSPISGHRSVSWYQQTPGQGLQFLFEYFSETQRNKGNFPGRFSGRQFSNSRSEMNVSTLELGDSALYLCASSLSRNEQFFGPGTRLTVL.